These 21 T cell receptor beta chains were sequenced from one sample in a study of cytomegalovirus exposure and HLA in healthy donors. Amplification used 60 Vbeta primers and 13 Jbeta primers. Sequenced by immunoSEQ multiplex PCR; TCRdb stores in-frame clones only, minus some. The sample records more than 95,000 clones, 81% being singletons. Input material: PBMCs. These receptors were collected from a woman aged 25 to 39 in good health and CMV-seronegative.

This clone has only a few counts. The CDR3 sequence is CASSLTGSNEQFF. CDR3 bases: TGCGCCAGCAGCCTGACAGGGTCCAATGAGCAGTTCTTC. V gene TRBV4-1 combines with J gene TRBJ2-1; the match to TRBD1 covers 7 bases. The CDR3 is made up of 13 amino acids. Germline V lookup: CDR1 MGHRA, CDR2 YSYEKL. V lost 4 bases, J lost 6 bases, and 3 bases stayed unmatched.

This chain joins TRBV28 and TRBJ2-7; D is perhaps TRBD1 (8 bases). Germline V gene data show CDR1 as MDHEN and CDR2 as SYDVKM. The length of the CDR3 is 16 residues. V was trimmed by 4 bases and J by 3 bases, leaving 19 bases between them. The CDR3 spells CASSSQGGNKFYEQYF. CDR3 nucleotide sequence: TGTGCCAGCAGTTCACAGGGGGGGAATAAGTTCTACGAGCAGTACTTC.

CDR3 DNA: TGTGCCAGCAGTTTATCCGTGTCGGGAGGACACTACGAGCAGTACTTC. Translation gives CASSLSVSGGHYEQYF. This chain connects TRBV27 to TRBJ2-7, with TRBD2 identical over 7 bases. The CDR3 covers 16 residues. J gave up 3 bases and V 0 bases, and 8 bases lay outside the gene matches. The V gene's germline CDR1 is MNHEY and CDR2 SMNVEV (reference sequence).

The chain has TRBV28 and TRBJ2-7; D gene ambiguous. Trimming shortened V by 3 bases and J by 3 bases, and 9 bases separated the two germline ends. The CDR3 spans 13 residues. CDR1 and CDR2 from the germline V gene are MDHEN and SYDVKM. The DNA of the CDR3 is TGTGCCAGCAGTTTTCCCCCTAGCTACGAGCAGTACTTC. Its protein is CASSFPPSYEQYF.

The table lists this clone with a few counts. This CDR3 reads CASSPEQGSLPEAFF. For the CDR3, the DNA is TGCGCCAGCAGCCCTGAACAGGGGTCCCTGCCGGAAGCTTTCTTT. The gene calls are TRBV5-1 and TRBJ1-1; 7 nucleotides line up with TRBD1. The CDR3 totals 15 residues. The germline gives CDR1 SGHRS, CDR2 YFSETQ. After removal of 4 bases from V and 8 bases from J, the junction contained 14 bases not matched to a gene.

The rearrangement uses TRBV5-1 and TRBJ2-5; a possible D gene is TRBD1 (5 bases). With the DNA end fitting TRBJ2-7 better, the J assignment may be wrong. There are 14 residues in the CDR3. In germline, CDR1 is SGHRS, CDR2 YFSETQ. The CDR3 loop reads CASSPLQAFYEQYF. The CDR3 DNA reads TGCGCCAGCAGCCCACTACAGGCCTTCTACGAGCAGTACTTC.

This clone has more than one count but fewer than ten. The chain employs TRBV5-1 and TRBJ1-4; D call uncertain. The CDR3 loop spans 15 amino acids. Looked up from germline, CDR1 is SGHRS and CDR2 is YFSETQ. Trimming removed 0 bases at V and 1 base at J, with 7 bases between. The CDR3 bases are TGCGCCAGCAGCTTGGATCCCCAAACTAATGAAAAACTGTTTTTT. Translation: CASSLDPQTNEKLFF.

V and J are TRBV10-2 and TRBJ2-7; the match to TRBD1 covers 9 bases. Germline loops: CDR1 WSHSY, CDR2 SAAADI. Unmatched junction bases numbered 7, after V lost 7 bases and J lost 3 bases. The length of the CDR3 is 14 residues. CDR3 amino acids: CASKQGQGDYEQYF. For the CDR3, the DNA is TGCGCCAGCAAGCAGGGACAGGGTGACTACGAGCAGTACTTC.

The chain couples TRBV30 to TRBJ2-7, with D possibly matching TRBD1 (6 bases). Germline CDR1 is GTSNPN and CDR2 is SVGIG (reference sequence). The CDR3 totals 12 residues. Trimming left V 7 bases short and J 0 bases short, with 10 bases between. CDR3 sequence (DNA): TGTGCCTTACAGGACAGCTCCTACGAGCAGTACTTC. Its protein is CALQDSSYEQYF.

The rearrangement joins TRBV18 to TRBJ2-3; TRBD2 is a possible D gene (5 bases). Trimming took 3 bases from V and 0 from J, leaving 16 bases between them. This CDR3 spans 17 amino acids. Germline CDR1 reads KGHSH; CDR2 reads LQKENI. CDR3 DNA: TGTGCCAGCTCACCTCTCCGGGCCAGCGGAAGCACAGATACGCAGTATTTT. Protein product: CASSPLRASGSTDTQYF.

The V and J genes are TRBV19 and TRBJ2-6; D is uncertain. This CDR3 is built from 13 residues. Germline CDR1 and CDR2: LNHDA and SQIVND (reference sequence). V shed 6 bases and J shed 1 base, with 4 bases lying between them. CDR3 sequence reads: CASSESGANVLTF. The CDR3 coding sequence is TGTGCCAGTAGCGAGTCTGGGGCCAACGTCCTGACTTTC.

The rearrangement links TRBV11-2 to TRBJ2-1; the D is unclear. CDR3 length: 16 residues. CDR1 and CDR2 from the germline V gene are SGHAT and FQNNGV. Deletions cut 8 bases from V and 0 bases from J, with 17 bases between. The CDR3 protein is CASFFSSKSSYNEQFF. DNA for the CDR3: TGTGCCAGCTTCTTTAGCAGCAAAAGCTCCTACAATGAGCAGTTCTTC.

This clone was seen just once. The chain is built from TRBV19 and TRBJ2-7; D unresolved. Trimming took 2 bases from V and 0 from J, leaving 8 bases between them. Germline CDR1 LNHDA, CDR2 SQIVND (reference sequence). The CDR3 has 14 residues. The CDR3 region has the DNA TGTGCCAGTAGTATACTAGGTAGCTCCTACGAGCAGTACTTC. Protein sequence: CASSILGSSYEQYF.

The chain recombines TRBV7-8 with TRBJ2-7; TRBD1 aligns across 8 bases. The germline V gene encodes CDR1 SGHVS and CDR2 FQNEAQ. Losses at the gene ends were 5 bases for V and 7 bases for J; bases not matched to a gene: 13. There are 15 residues in the CDR3. CDR3 bases: TGTGCCAGCAGCCAGGGGACAGGCCCACTCCGAGAGCAGTACTTC. It codes for CASSQGTGPLREQYF.

This chain links TRBV2 with TRBJ2-5; tentatively, D is TRBD1 (5 bases). Germline V gene lookup returns CDR1 SNHLY and CDR2 FYNNEI. The ends were cut back, 11 bases at V and 1 base at J, with 8 bases in the middle. The CDR3 loop spans 11 amino acids. The CDR3 reads CAVGAQETQYF. Here the CDR3 DNA reads TGTGCCGTAGGGGCCCAAGAGACCCAGTACTTC.

The chain has TRBV28 and TRBJ2-7; the match to TRBD1 covers 8 bases. CDR3 size: 13 residues. V trimming: 9 bases; J trimming: 4 bases; junction bases outside the gene matches: 8. CDR1 and CDR2 (germline): MDHEN, SYDVKM. The chain's CDR3 is CASEDRVGYEQYF. Written as DNA, the CDR3 is TGTGCCAGTGAGGACAGGGTGGGGTACGAGCAGTACTTC. Drawing the rest from reference TRBV28 and TRBJ2-7, the complete variable domain is DVKVTQSSRYLVKRTGEKVFLECVQDMDHENMFWYRQDPGLGLRLIYFSYDVKMKEKGDIPEGYSVSREKKERFSLILESASTNQTSMYLCASEDRVGYEQYFGPGTRLTVT.

The V gene is TRBV4-3, the J gene TRBJ2-3; D is unclear. The V gene's germline CDR1 is LGHNA and CDR2 YSLEER. Trimming removed 3 bases from V and 0 bases from J, with 4 bases in between. The CDR3 has 13 residues. As DNA, the CDR3 is TGCGCCAGCAGCCATCCGAGCACAGATACGCAGTATTTT. It codes for CASSHPSTDTQYF.

The chain links TRBV18 to TRBJ2-1; TRBD2 matches at 8 bases. There are 16 residues in the CDR3. Germline V gene sequence: CDR1 KGHSH, CDR2 LQKENI. After removal of 6 bases from V and 3 bases from J, the junction contained 10 bases not matched to a gene. The CDR3 nucleotides read TGTGCCAGCTCGGCCCGCTCCGGGACTAGCTACAATGAGCAGTTCTTC. Translation: CASSARSGTSYNEQFF.

This clone was observed once. The CDR3 protein is CASSQAPTGLAGAYEQYF. The CDR3 DNA sequence: TGCGCCAGCAGCCAAGCACCAACGGGACTAGCGGGAGCGTACGAGCAGTACTTC. The V and J genes are TRBV4-3 and TRBJ2-7; TRBD2 matches at 14 bases. After removal of 1 base from V and 4 bases from J, the junction contained 9 bases not matched to a gene. Germline lookup yields CDR1 LGHNA and CDR2 YSLEER. This CDR3 comprises 18 residues.

V usage is TRBV2 and J usage is TRBJ1-5; TRBD1 matches 7 bases. Germline CDR1 and CDR2: SNHLY and FYNNEI. The CDR3 has 14 residues. Trimming cost V 3 bases and J 3 bases; bases outside gene matches: 2. The CDR3 DNA reads as TGTGCCAGCAGTGATGACAGGGACAATCAGCCCCAGCATTTT. Translation gives CASSDDRDNQPQHF.

This clone was found a few times. V and J are TRBV19 and TRBJ2-7; a weak D match, TRBD1 (6 bases). This CDR3 is 14 amino acids long. CDR1 and CDR2 from the germline V gene are LNHDA and SQIVND (reference sequence). Trimming took off 1 base at V and 2 bases at J, with 9 bases between the two ends. Written as DNA, the CDR3 is TGTGCCAGTAGTATAGCGACAGGTACCTACGAGCAGTACTTC. Translating it yields CASSIATGTYEQYF.